This is a list of T cell receptor beta chains from one sample in a study of metastatic and nonmetastatic thyroid tumors. TCRdb re-called the PCR reads via MiXCR. The sample has over 65,000 clones; about an eighth are singletons. The material sequenced was tumor tissue. The receptors derive from a female donor with papillary thyroid cancer or a benign thyroid nodule (not recorded which). Some clones in this sample may be carry-over from other donors' samples. CDR3s include the opening cysteine and the closing phenylalanine or tryptophan. The order of the fields is J gene, D gene, V gene, clone size, CDR3 protein, CDR3 DNA. A D gene is named only where the DNA matches it firmly. Only some rows state a clone size, as once, few, many or a class for expanded clones.

J gene: TRBJ2-7
D gene: .
V gene: TRBV12-3/TRBV12-4
clone size: few
CDR3 protein: CASSLRCYEQYF
CDR3 DNA: TGCGCCAGCAGTTTGCGGTGCTACGAGCAGTACTTC

J gene: TRBJ2-3
D gene: TRBD2
V gene: TRBV7-2
clone size: many
CDR3 protein: CASSLVGLAADTQYF
CDR3 DNA: TGTGCCAGCAGCTTAGTCGGACTAGCGGCAGATACGCAGTATTTT

J gene: TRBJ2-7
D gene: .
V gene: TRBV27
clone size: .
CDR3 protein: CASSSWPSVSEPYEQYF
CDR3 DNA: TGTGCCAGCAGTTCATGGCCCAGTGTTAGCGAGCCCTACGAGCAGTACTTC

J gene: TRBJ2-5
D gene: .
V gene: TRBV5-1
clone size: many
CDR3 protein: CASSLWDQETQYF
CDR3 DNA: TGCGCCAGCAGCTTGTGGGACCAAGAGACCCAGTACTTC

J gene: TRBJ1-6
D gene: .
V gene: TRBV6-1
clone size: many
CDR3 protein: CASSQEGYNSPLHF
CDR3 DNA: TGTGCCAGCAGTCAGGAGGGGTATAATTCACCCCTCCACTTT

J gene: TRBJ1-2
D gene: .
V gene: TRBV7-9
clone size: few
CDR3 protein: CASNHWVGLQGYTF
CDR3 DNA: TGTGCCAGCAACCACTGGGTTGGTCTTCAAGGCTACACCTTC

J gene: TRBJ2-7
D gene: TRBD1
V gene: TRBV4-2
clone size: many
CDR3 protein: CASSLAERDRGPYHSYEQYF
CDR3 DNA: TGTGCCAGCAGCCTCGCGGAGCGGGACAGGGGCCCTTACCACTCCTACGAGCAGTACTTC

J gene: TRBJ2-4
D gene: .
V gene: TRBV18
clone size: .
CDR3 protein: CASSSGRDSQNIQYF
CDR3 DNA: TGTGCCAGCTCATCCGGCCGGGACTCTCAAAACATTCAGTACTTC

J gene: TRBJ2-4
D gene: TRBD2
V gene: TRBV20-1
clone size: many
CDR3 protein: CSAGPPGTSGNGGIQYF
CDR3 DNA: TGCAGTGCCGGACCCCCTGGGACTAGCGGGAATGGCGGCATTCAGTACTTC

J gene: TRBJ2-3
D gene: TRBD2
V gene: TRBV19
clone size: many
CDR3 protein: CASSIGPAGGLTDTQYF
CDR3 DNA: TGTGCCAGTAGTATAGGGCCAGCGGGAGGGCTCACAGATACGCAGTATTTT

J gene: TRBJ1-2
D gene: .
V gene: TRBV28
clone size: many
CDR3 protein: CASSPPGGGRRGYTF
CDR3 DNA: TGTGCCAGCAGTCCCCCCGGGGGGGGGCGGCGCGGCTACACCTTC

J gene: TRBJ2-5
D gene: .
V gene: TRBV2
clone size: many
CDR3 protein: CASSEGGRKETQYF
CDR3 DNA: TGTGCCAGCAGTGAAGGAGGTAGGAAGGAGACCCAGTACTTC

J gene: TRBJ1-4
D gene: .
V gene: TRBV7-9
clone size: few
CDR3 protein: CASSLGMPGEKLFF
CDR3 DNA: TGTGCCAGCAGCTTAGGTATGCCGGGTGAAAAACTGTTTTTT

J gene: TRBJ2-5
D gene: TRBD2
V gene: TRBV5-4
clone size: .
CDR3 protein: CASSAGTSGIGETQYF
CDR3 DNA: TGTGCCAGCAGCGCCGGGACTAGCGGGATAGGGGAGACCCAGTACTTC

J gene: TRBJ2-1
D gene: TRBD1
V gene: TRBV6-5
clone size: many
CDR3 protein: CASSSRDGTGTYNEQFF
CDR3 DNA: TGTGCCAGCAGTAGTAGAGACGGGACAGGGACATACAATGAGCAGTTCTTC

J gene: TRBJ2-3
D gene: TRBD2
V gene: TRBV7-3
clone size: medium-sized
CDR3 protein: CASSLAGEDTQYF
CDR3 DNA: TGTGCCAGCAGCTTGGCGGGAGAAGATACGCAGTATTTT

J gene: TRBJ2-1
D gene: TRBD2
V gene: TRBV4-1
clone size: many
CDR3 protein: CASSQDWASGRRNEQFF
CDR3 DNA: TGCGCCAGCAGCCAAGATTGGGCTAGCGGGAGAAGGAATGAGCAGTTCTTC

J gene: TRBJ2-2
D gene: .
V gene: TRBV9
clone size: many
CDR3 protein: CASSVANAPGELFF
CDR3 DNA: TGTGCCAGCAGCGTAGCTAATGCCCCCGGGGAGCTGTTTTTT

J gene: TRBJ1-5
D gene: .
V gene: TRBV20-1
clone size: .
CDR3 protein: CSVATGASQPQHF
CDR3 DNA: TGCAGTGTTGCAACGGGGGCGAGTCAGCCCCAGCATTTT

J gene: TRBJ2-3
D gene: .
V gene: TRBV7-2
clone size: many
CDR3 protein: CASSPQPGMRDTQYF
CDR3 DNA: TGTGCCAGCAGCCCACAGCCGGGGATGAGAGATACGCAGTATTTT

J gene: TRBJ1-6
D gene: .
V gene: TRBV30
clone size: many
CDR3 protein: CAWSVLGGSSPLHF
CDR3 DNA: TGTGCCTGGAGTGTACTTGGAGGGAGTTCACCCCTCCACTTT

J gene: TRBJ2-7
D gene: .
V gene: TRBV29-1
clone size: few
CDR3 protein: CSATTDTSSYEQYF
CDR3 DNA: TGCAGCGCCACGACCGACACGAGCTCCTACGAGCAGTACTTC

J gene: TRBJ2-2
D gene: TRBD2
V gene: TRBV6-1
clone size: many
CDR3 protein: CASSQTSGRSGELFF
CDR3 DNA: TGTGCCAGCAGTCAGACTAGCGGGAGATCCGGGGAGCTGTTTTTT

J gene: TRBJ1-6
D gene: .
V gene: TRBV30
clone size: many
CDR3 protein: CAWSVRSGTTLRGNSPLHF
CDR3 DNA: TGTGCCTGGAGTGTCCGATCCGGGACGACCTTGAGGGGGAATTCACCCCTCCACTTT

J gene: TRBJ1-1
D gene: TRBD1
V gene: TRBV2
clone size: many
CDR3 protein: CASHRDRVTGTEAFF
CDR3 DNA: TGTGCCAGTCACCGGGACAGGGTAACTGGGACTGAAGCTTTCTTT

J gene: TRBJ2-1
D gene: .
V gene: TRBV27
clone size: many
CDR3 protein: CASHGRGGYNEQFF
CDR3 DNA: TGTGCCAGCCACGGTAGGGGCGGGTACAATGAGCAGTTCTTC

J gene: TRBJ2-2
D gene: .
V gene: TRBV11-3
clone size: many
CDR3 protein: CASSINLSGELFF
CDR3 DNA: TGTGCCAGCAGTATTAATTTATCCGGGGAGCTGTTTTTT

J gene: TRBJ2-7
D gene: .
V gene: TRBV6-1
clone size: many
CDR3 protein: CASSESPGFGLYEQYF
CDR3 DNA: TGTGCCAGCAGTGAAAGCCCAGGGTTCGGGCTCTACGAGCAGTACTTC

J gene: TRBJ1-6
D gene: .
V gene: TRBV6-5
clone size: many
CDR3 protein: CASSYLNWTSLGGSPLHF
CDR3 DNA: TGTGCCAGCAGTTACCTCAACTGGACCTCGCTGGGCGGTTCACCCCTCCACTTT

J gene: TRBJ2-3
D gene: .
V gene: TRBV25-1
clone size: many
CDR3 protein: CASSFRDSGDTQYF
CDR3 DNA: TGTGCCAGCAGTTTCCGGGACTCGGGGGATACGCAGTATTTT

J gene: TRBJ2-7
D gene: TRBD2
V gene: TRBV2
clone size: many
CDR3 protein: CASAVAGGGSYEQYF
CDR3 DNA: TGTGCCAGCGCCGTAGCGGGAGGGGGGTCCTACGAGCAGTACTTC

J gene: TRBJ1-2
D gene: .
V gene: TRBV11-2
clone size: many
CDR3 protein: CASSLEVRTPNYGYTF
CDR3 DNA: TGTGCCAGCAGCTTAGAGGTACGGACACCAAACTATGGCTACACCTTC

J gene: TRBJ1-4
D gene: TRBD1
V gene: TRBV28
clone size: many
CDR3 protein: CASNRDRGFEEKLFF
CDR3 DNA: TGTGCCAGCAACCGGGACAGGGGATTCGAGGAAAAACTGTTTTTT

J gene: TRBJ1-4
D gene: TRBD1
V gene: TRBV2
clone size: .
CDR3 protein: CASGRRGAGGYEKLFF
CDR3 DNA: TGTGCCAGCGGGCGGCGCGGGGCAGGGGGCTATGAAAAACTGTTTTTT

J gene: TRBJ2-3
D gene: TRBD1
V gene: TRBV6-2/TRBV6-3
clone size: many
CDR3 protein: CASRRGLSTDTQYF
CDR3 DNA: TGTGCCAGCCGCAGGGGGCTTAGCACAGATACGCAGTATTTT

J gene: TRBJ1-1
D gene: .
V gene: TRBV5-1
clone size: .
CDR3 protein: CASSMGVTVGGTEAFF
CDR3 DNA: TGCGCCAGCAGCATGGGGGTCACAGTGGGGGGCACTGAAGCTTTCTTT

J gene: TRBJ2-7
D gene: .
V gene: TRBV12-3/TRBV12-4
clone size: many
CDR3 protein: CASSLAGVAVPYEQYF
CDR3 DNA: TGTGCCAGCAGTCTCGCTGGGGTAGCGGTACCCTACGAGCAGTACTTC

J gene: TRBJ2-1
D gene: .
V gene: TRBV15
clone size: many
CDR3 protein: CATSRKGPGKGEQFF
CDR3 DNA: TGTGCCACCAGCAGAAAAGGCCCGGGGAAAGGGGAGCAGTTCTTC

J gene: TRBJ2-3
D gene: TRBD1
V gene: TRBV6-2/TRBV6-3
clone size: many
CDR3 protein: CASSRDRSTDTQYF
CDR3 DNA: TGTGCCAGCAGCCGGGACAGAAGCACAGATACGCAGTATTTT

J gene: TRBJ1-5
D gene: .
V gene: TRBV19
clone size: many
CDR3 protein: CASSINGPNQPQHF
CDR3 DNA: TGTGCCAGTAGTATCAACGGACCAAATCAGCCCCAGCATTTT